One sample yielded the 2 T cell receptor beta chains listed below, sequenced in a study of cytomegalovirus exposure and HLA in healthy donors. Using immunoSEQ multiplex PCR, the repertoire was profiled, and TCRdb retains in-frame clones only, with some absent. The table records roughly 200,000 clones, 86% of them present only once. Specimen: PBMCs. These receptors came from a man younger than 40 in good health and CMV-seropositive.

The chain recombines TRBV7-3 with TRBJ2-3; 9 nucleotides agree with TRBD2. Germline V gene data show CDR1 as SGHTA and CDR2 as FQGTGA. This CDR3 comprises 16 residues. J was trimmed by 5 bases and V by 5 bases; bases with no gene match: 11. The CDR3 reads CASSHGPSGVLDTQYF. Written as DNA, the CDR3 is TGTGCCAGCAGCCATGGGCCTAGCGGGGTATTAGATACGCAGTATTTT.

This chain links TRBV9 with TRBJ2-7; D is undetermined. CDR3 length: 15 residues. V dropped 0 bases and J dropped 1 base, with 11 bases sitting between them. Germline V gene sequence: CDR1 SGDLS, CDR2 YYNGEE. The CDR3 sequence: CASSVESANSYEQYF. As DNA, the CDR3 is TGTGCCAGCAGCGTAGAGTCGGCTAATTCCTACGAGCAGTACTTC.